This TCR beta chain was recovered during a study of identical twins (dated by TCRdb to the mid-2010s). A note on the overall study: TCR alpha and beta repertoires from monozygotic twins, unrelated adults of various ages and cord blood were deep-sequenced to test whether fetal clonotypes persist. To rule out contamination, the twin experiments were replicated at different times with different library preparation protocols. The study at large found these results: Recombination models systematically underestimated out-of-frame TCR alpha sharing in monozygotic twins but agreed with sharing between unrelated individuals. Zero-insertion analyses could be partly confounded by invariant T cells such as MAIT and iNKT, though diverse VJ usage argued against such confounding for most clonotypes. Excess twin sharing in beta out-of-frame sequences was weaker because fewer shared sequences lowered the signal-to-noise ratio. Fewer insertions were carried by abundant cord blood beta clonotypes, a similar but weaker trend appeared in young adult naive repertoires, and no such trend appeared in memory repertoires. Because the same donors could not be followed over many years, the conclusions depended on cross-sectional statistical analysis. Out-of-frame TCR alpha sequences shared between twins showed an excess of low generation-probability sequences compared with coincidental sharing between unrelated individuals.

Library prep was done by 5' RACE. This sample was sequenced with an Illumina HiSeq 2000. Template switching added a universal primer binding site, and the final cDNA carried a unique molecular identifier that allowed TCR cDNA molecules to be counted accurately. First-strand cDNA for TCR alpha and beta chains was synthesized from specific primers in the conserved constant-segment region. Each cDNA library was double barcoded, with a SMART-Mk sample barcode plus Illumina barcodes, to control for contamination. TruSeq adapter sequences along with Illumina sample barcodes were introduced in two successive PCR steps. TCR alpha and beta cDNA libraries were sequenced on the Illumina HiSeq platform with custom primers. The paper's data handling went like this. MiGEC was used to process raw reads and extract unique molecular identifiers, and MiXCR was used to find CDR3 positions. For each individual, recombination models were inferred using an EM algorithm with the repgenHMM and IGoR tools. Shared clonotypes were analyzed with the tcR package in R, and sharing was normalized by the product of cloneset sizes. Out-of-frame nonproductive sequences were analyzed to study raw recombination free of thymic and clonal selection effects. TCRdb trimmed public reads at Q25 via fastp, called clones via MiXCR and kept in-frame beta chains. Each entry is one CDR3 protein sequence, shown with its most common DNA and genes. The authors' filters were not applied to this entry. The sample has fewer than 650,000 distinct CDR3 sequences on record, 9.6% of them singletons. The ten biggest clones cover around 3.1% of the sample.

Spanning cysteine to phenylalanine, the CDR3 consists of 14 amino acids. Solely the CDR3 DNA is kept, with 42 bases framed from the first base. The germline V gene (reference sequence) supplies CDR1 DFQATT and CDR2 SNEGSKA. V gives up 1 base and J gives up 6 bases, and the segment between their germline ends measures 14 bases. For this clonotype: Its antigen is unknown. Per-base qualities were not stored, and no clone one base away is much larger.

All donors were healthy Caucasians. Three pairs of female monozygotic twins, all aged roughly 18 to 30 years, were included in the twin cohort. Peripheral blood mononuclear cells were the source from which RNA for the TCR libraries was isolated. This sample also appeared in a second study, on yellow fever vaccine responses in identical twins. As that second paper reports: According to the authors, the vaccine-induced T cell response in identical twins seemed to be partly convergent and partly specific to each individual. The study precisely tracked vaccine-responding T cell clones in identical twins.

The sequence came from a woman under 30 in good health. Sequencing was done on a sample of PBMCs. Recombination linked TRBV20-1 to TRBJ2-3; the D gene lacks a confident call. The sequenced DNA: TGCAGTGCTAGAGGAGTACAATCGTGGGATACGCAGTATTTT. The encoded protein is CSARGVQSWDTQYF.